Shown below are 17 T cell receptor beta chains from a single sample sequenced in a study of human T cells and chemical hapten exposure. TCRdb called the RACE reads again in MiXCR, with one record for every CDR3 protein. The sample includes more than 95,000 distinct CDR3 sequences, about an eighth of them seen just once. The time point is: patch test 1, 2 weeks after DPC sensitization. Sample treatment: therapeutic diphenylcyclopropenone sensitization with weekly scalp DPC. Sequenced here: whole blood, sampled in connection with sensitization to the hapten diphenylcyclopropenone (DPC). The receptor set was obtained from a woman aged 50 to 60 with alopecia areata. Some clones in this sample may be carry-over from other donors' samples.

V and J are TRBV3-1 and TRBJ1-4; D might be TRBD1 (5 bases). V lost 1 base to trimming and J lost 8 bases, with 14 bases between them. This CDR3 is built from 15 residues. Germline CDR1 LGHDT, CDR2 YNNKEL (reference sequence). CDR3 coding DNA: TGTGCCAGCAGCCAAGTGACTCTACGGGGCGAAAAACTGTTTTTT. Protein product: CASSQVTLRGEKLFF.

The chain uses TRBV28 and TRBJ1-1; D not resolved. This CDR3 spans 11 amino acids. Germline assignment: CDR1 MDHEN and CDR2 SYDVKM. V gave up 10 bases and J gave up 7 bases, with 13 bases separating them. This CDR3 is CATKGHGEAFF. The CDR3 DNA reads TGTGCCACAAAAGGGCACGGTGAAGCTTTCTTT.

A remark on this clonotype: A read error may be the cause here, since a much bigger clone is one base away. This chain joins TRBV28 and TRBJ1-2; 7 bases agree with TRBD1. Germline-derived CDR1 and CDR2 are MDHEN and SYDVKM. CDR3 size: 13 residues. CDR3 amino acids: CASRPGQTYGHTF. In DNA form, the CDR3 reads TGTGCCAGCAGACCGGGACAGACCTATGGCCACACCTTC.

This chain connects TRBV28 to TRBJ1-4, with 9 bases lining up with TRBD1. The CDR3 runs to 16 residues. The ends lost 1 base at V and 8 bases at J; junction bases unmatched: 8. The germline V gene encodes CDR1 MDHEN and CDR2 SYDVKM. The CDR3 nucleotides are TGTGCCAGCAGTTTATCATTGGGACAGGGCGACGAAAAACTGTTTTTT. Translation: CASSLSLGQGDEKLFF. Full variable domain (outside the CDR3, taken from reference TRBV28 and TRBJ1-4): DVKVTQSSRYLVKRTGEKVFLECVQDMDHENMFWYRQDPGLGLRLIYFSYDVKMKEKGDIPEGYSVSREKKERFSLILESASTNQTSMYLCASSLSLGQGDEKLFFGSGTQLSVL.

This clonotype turned up a few times. The V call is TRBV5-1, the J call TRBJ2-3, with D uncertain. The V and J ends lost 4 bases and 4 bases respectively, with 10 bases between them. The CDR3 consists of 13 residues. Germline V CDR1 and CDR2: SGHRS, YFSETQ. The CDR3 DNA follows: TGCGCCAGCAGCCTTCGAGCTTCAGATACGCAGTATTTT. Translating it yields CASSLRASDTQYF.

This clonotype was seen ten or more times. V and J are TRBV7-2 and TRBJ1-5, with D possibly TRBD1 on 6 matching bases. Trimming shortened V by 1 base and J by 6 bases, and 16 bases separated the two germline ends. Germline lookup yields CDR1 SGHTA and CDR2 FQGNSA. CDR3 length equals 16 residues. As DNA, the CDR3 is TGTGCCAGCAGCTTAGAGGCCCCAGGGGTAATTCAGCCCCAGCATTTT. Protein: CASSLEAPGVIQPQHF.

The chain recombines TRBV12-3 or TRBV12-4 with TRBJ1-1; 7 bases are shared with TRBD1. The CDR3 covers 14 residues. V lost 9 bases to trimming and J lost 2 bases; unmatched junction nucleotides: 9. CDR3 loop: CASAWQGGNTEAFF. Here the CDR3 DNA reads TGTGCCAGTGCGTGGCAGGGGGGCAACACTGAAGCTTTCTTT.

This clonotype was recorded a few times. This chain links TRBV4-1 with TRBJ2-1; no reliable D call. Germline CDR1 is MGHRA and CDR2 is YSYEKL. This CDR3 comprises 14 residues. The V end was cut by 1 base, the J end by 6 bases, with 10 bases between. The CDR3 region has the DNA TGCGCCAGCAGCCAAGCCATCCGTCCCAATGAGCAGTTCTTC. Translation gives CASSQAIRPNEQFF.

This clonotype was recorded a few times. The chain couples TRBV10-3 to TRBJ1-1, with 10 nucleotides matching TRBD1. CDR3 length: 13 residues. Germline-derived CDR1 and CDR2 are ENHRY and SYGVKD. The J segment lost 6 bases and the V segment lost 10 bases, leaving 8 bases of the junction unmatched. The CDR3, as DNA: TGTGCCACATCGGGGGGGACAGGGGCTGAAGCTTTCTTT. Translation gives CATSGGTGAEAFF.

There are a few counts of this clonotype. This chain uses TRBV6-5 with TRBJ1-1, with TRBD1 as a possible D gene (6 bases). V was clipped by 7 bases and J by 4 bases, with 16 bases between them. This CDR3 contains 14 residues. CDR1 and CDR2 from the germline V gene are MNHEY and SVGAGI. CDR3 sequence reads: CASTRGGASTEAFF. The CDR3 nucleotides read TGTGCCAGCACTCGGGGGGGGGCGAGCACTGAAGCTTTCTTT.

This clonotype occurred a few times. The V gene is TRBV20-1, the J gene TRBJ2-7; TRBD1 aligns across 11 bases. The CDR3 is 12 amino acids. The germline V gene has CDR1 DFQATT and CDR2 SNEGSKA (reference sequence). As DNA, the CDR3 is TGCAGAGCGGGACAGGGGGATAACGAGCAGTACTTC. As protein: CRAGQGDNEQYF.

The V and J genes are TRBV5-1 and TRBJ1-2; no clear D gene. Germline CDR1 SGHRS, CDR2 YFSETQ. CDR3 length: 12 residues. V lost 6 bases and J lost 5, with 11 bases in between. DNA for the CDR3: TGCGCCAGCACCTCCGGCGGATATGGCTACACCTTC. Translated: CASTSGGYGYTF.

This clonotype was detected a few times. The chain uses TRBV3-1 and TRBJ2-7; D is possibly TRBD2 (5 bases). Germline CDR1 and CDR2: LGHDT and YNNKEL (reference sequence). The CDR3 length is 15 residues. The V gene lost 6 bases and the J gene lost 9 bases, with 24 bases spanning the gap. The CDR3 DNA is TGTGCCAGCAGTGACGGGATCTCTGCTAAAGTCGGGCAGTACTTC. Protein product: CASSDGISAKVGQYF.

This clonotype appeared many times. J is TRBJ2-3 and V is TRBV7-8; TRBD2 agrees at 12 bases. Per germline, CDR1 SGHVS and CDR2 FQNEAQ. CDR3 length: 17 residues. V shed 3 bases, J shed 4 bases, and the junction held 8 bases outside the gene matches. This CDR3 reads CASSLRTSGAGADTQYF. The CDR3 DNA is TGTGCCAGCAGCTTGCGGACTAGCGGGGCCGGGGCAGATACGCAGTATTTT.

The CDR3 here is CASSLGAGLGGYEQYF. CDR3 DNA sequence: TGTGCCAGCAGCCTCGGAGCGGGACTAGGGGGATACGAGCAGTACTTC. This rearrangement joins TRBV6-2 or TRBV6-3 to TRBJ2-7; 8 bases map to TRBD2. Germline V gene lookup returns CDR1 MNHEY and CDR2 SVGEGT. The CDR3 loop spans 16 amino acids. J was trimmed by 4 bases and V by 6 bases; bases with no gene match: 14.

This sequence joins TRBV6-5 and TRBJ2-7; 9 bases are shared with TRBD2. V gave up 2 bases and J gave up 2 bases; unmatched junction bases: 4. This CDR3 is built from 15 residues. Germline loops: CDR1 MNHEY, CDR2 SVGAGI. The CDR3 spells CASSYEAGGPYEQYF. CDR3 bases: TGTGCCAGCAGTTACGAGGCGGGAGGGCCCTACGAGCAGTACTTC.

A few counts support this clonotype. The chain links TRBV11-2 to TRBJ2-1, with D uncertain. CDR3 size: 11 residues. Germline V gene data show CDR1 as SGHAT and CDR2 as FQNNGV. V lost 2 bases and J 9 bases, leaving 5 bases between the germline ends. The CDR3: CASSLSIEQFF. The CDR3 DNA reads as TGTGCCAGCAGCTTATCCATTGAGCAGTTCTTC.